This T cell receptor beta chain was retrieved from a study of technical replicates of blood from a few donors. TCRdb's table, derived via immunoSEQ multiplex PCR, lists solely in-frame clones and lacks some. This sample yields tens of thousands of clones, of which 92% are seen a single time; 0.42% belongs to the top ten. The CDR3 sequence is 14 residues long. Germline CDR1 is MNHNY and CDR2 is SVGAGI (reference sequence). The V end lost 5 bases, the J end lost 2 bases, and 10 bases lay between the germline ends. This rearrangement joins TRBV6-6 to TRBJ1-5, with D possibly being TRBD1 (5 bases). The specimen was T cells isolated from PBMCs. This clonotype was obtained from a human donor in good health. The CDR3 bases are TGTGCCAGCAGTATGCGGGACGGCAATCAGCCCCAGCATTTT. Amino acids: CASSMRDGNQPQHF.